The source of this T cell receptor beta chain is a study of post-analysis software for immune sequencing data (dated by TCRdb to between 2014 and 2017). Describing the broader study: The recorded disease courses included relapsing-remitting, secondary progressive and progressive-relapsing multiple sclerosis, and some patients had no subtype annotation. The patient repertoires were compared against more than 10 previously published healthy control repertoires obtained from donors aged roughly 6 to 28 years. A subset of samples was prepared in parallel using single-end sample barcoding, then pooled and co-amplified after Illumina adapter ligation. Paper-wide results and their limitations: Significantly lower normalized Chao1 diversity was found in multiple sclerosis patients than in controls, suggesting substantial peripheral T-cell clonal expansion. When samples were clustered directly using the F measure, samples prepared in the same batch co-clustered strongly, which prompted a batch-effect correction. Patients showed significantly higher frequencies than controls for 4 or 5 TRBV segments, among them TRBV5-6, TRBV5-1 and TRBV20-1. The control group was slightly older than the multiple sclerosis patient group.

TCR beta repertoires were profiled from peripheral blood of about a dozen young patients with multiple sclerosis to demonstrate the VDJtools post-analysis software. The multiple sclerosis patients were children and adolescents between about 6 and 16 years of age. CDR1 and CDR2 (SGHDT, YYEEEE) derive from the germline V gene. The CDR3 runs 15 residues from the cysteine to the phenylalanine. Only the CDR3 DNA is retained, 45 bases long and in frame from the first base. V loses 4 bases, J loses 2 bases, and the germline ends lie 15 bases apart. For this clonotype: Its antigen has not been determined. No per-base quality is available; no much larger clone lies one base away.

Libraries were prepared through PCR. Data came from an Illumina HiSeq 2500. To reduce PCR and sequencing biases, unique molecular identifiers were built into the TCR beta cDNA libraries. About 500,000 cDNA molecules were obtained for every 1 to 10 million input T cells, so each molecule roughly corresponded to one T cell. The patient libraries were prepared and sequenced with the same protocol used for the earlier healthy control dataset. Within a given batch, samples were prepared together, multiplexed and sequenced on the same HiSeq lane. Processing in the source paper ran as follows. MIGEC was used to process the raw barcoded reads, and molecular identifier groups with only a single read were discarded before consensus assembly and CDR3 extraction. Clonotype tables were post-analysed with VDJtools, normalizing diversity by down-sampling all datasets to the smallest sample size. Repertoire overlap clustering matched CDR3 amino acid but not nucleotide sequences to correct batch-related cross-sample contamination. The public reads were reprocessed in TCRdb via fastp at Q25 and MiXCR, keeping in-frame beta chains. Each CDR3 protein gets just one entry, which takes the most common genes and DNA from the rows behind it. The V and J calls and clone size come from TCRdb's table, not from the authors' own analysis. Counted in this sample were hundreds of thousands of distinct CDR3 sequences; 55% to 60% of them appeared once. The top ten hold about 11% of the sample.

The receptor's source is a girl aged 2-10 years with multiple sclerosis. Material for sequencing was blood. The chain joins TRBV5-6 to TRBJ1-1; the D gene lacks a confident call. The CDR3 region reads CASSPRTVINTEAFF. The bases read TGTGCCAGCAGCCCTAGGACGGTTATTAACACTGAAGCTTTCTTT. Where the CDR3 stops, the reference TRBV5-6 and TRBJ1-1 genes take over; the full variable domain is DAGVTQSPTHLIKTRGQQVTLRCSPKSGHDTVSWYQQALGQGPQFIFQYYEEEERQRGNFPDRFSGHQFPNYSSELNVNALLLGDSALYLCASSPRTVINTEAFFGQGTRLTVV.